Listed below are T cell receptor beta chains from one sample, sequenced in a study of early T cells in non-severe SARS-CoV-2 infection. TCRdb reanalysed the 5' RACE reads using MiXCR and keeps one entry per CDR3 protein. The table lists 55,000 to 80,000 distinct CDR3 sequences, 10% to 15% of them singletons. The source was whole blood, collected at baseline. The receptor source for this set is an adult who was a healthcare worker with PCR-confirmed SARS-CoV-2 infection or an uninfected control (not recorded which). The CDR3 runs from the conserved cysteine through the conserved F or W. D genes are given only for firm matches. Size values are once, few and many counts, or a class for expanded clones, and some rows have none.

v_call	j_call	d_call	clone_size	cdr3_nt	cdr3_aa
TRBV12-3/TRBV12-4	TRBJ2-7	TRBD1	NA	TGTGCCAGCAGATTGACAGGGGATTTTTACGAGCAGTACTTC	CASRLTGDFYEQYF
TRBV29-1	TRBJ1-5	TRBD1	few	TGCAGCGTGGAAACCGGGACAGGGGGCGGTCAGCCCCAGCATTTT	CSVETGTGGGQPQHF
TRBV6-6	TRBJ2-7	NA	NA	TGTGCCAGCAGTTACGATCTTAGCAAGTACGAGCAGTACTTC	CASSYDLSKYEQYF
TRBV11-2	TRBJ2-7	NA	NA	TGTGCCAGCAGCCGCAATCCCCCGGGATTCTCCTACGAGCAGTACTTC	CASSRNPPGFSYEQYF
TRBV5-1	TRBJ2-1	NA	NA	TGCGCCAGCAGCCCGGACTACTACAATGAGCAGTTCTTC	CASSPDYYNEQFF
TRBV9	TRBJ1-3	NA	NA	TGTGCCAGCAGCGTAGGGGGCGATGCCTCTGGAAACACCATATATTTT	CASSVGGDASGNTIYF
TRBV18	TRBJ2-7	TRBD2	many	TGTGCCAGCTCACCTAGACTAGCGGGAGGGCCCTACGAGCAGTACTTC	CASSPRLAGGPYEQYF
TRBV29-1	TRBJ1-4	TRBD1	many	TGCAGCGCCATGACAGGGACTAATGAAAAACTGTTTTTT	CSAMTGTNEKLFF
TRBV21-1	TRBJ2-7	NA	few	TGTGCCAGCAGCAAGACCGGGACAGTGGCCTCCTACGAGCAGTACTTC	CASSKTGTVASYEQYF
TRBV11-3	TRBJ2-5	NA	NA	TGTGCCAGCAGTTTTGACAGCCAAGAGACCCAGTACTTC	CASSFDSQETQYF
TRBV12-3/TRBV12-4	TRBJ1-3	NA	NA	TGTGCCAGCAGCTTTATACCGGGCCGACTCGAAAACACCATATATTTT	CASSFIPGRLENTIYF
TRBV29-1	TRBJ2-7	NA	few	TGCAGCGATGGAAGACCCGACCTCGAGCAGTACTTC	CSDGRPDLEQYF
TRBV20-1	TRBJ1-5	TRBD1	NA	TGCAGTGCCCGGACAGGGGATAGCAATCAGCCCCAGCATTTT	CSARTGDSNQPQHF
TRBV2	TRBJ2-1	TRBD2	many	TGTGCCAGCAGTACTAGCGGGGGGGCCTACAATGAGCAGTTCTTC	CASSTSGGAYNEQFF
TRBV20-1	TRBJ2-7	TRBD2	NA	TGCAGTGCTCGGGGACCGGGACTAGCCCTCTACGAGCAGTACTTC	CSARGPGLALYEQYF
TRBV10-2	TRBJ2-3	NA	few	TGCGCCAGCAGTGAGACCTTATCCAGTTTTGTTTCGAGCACAGATACGCAGTATTTT	CASSETLSSFVSSTDTQYF
TRBV18	TRBJ2-5	NA	few	TGTGCCAGCTCCTCAAGGACCCTCCGCATGGAGGAGACCCAGTACTTC	CASSSRTLRMEETQYF
TRBV18	TRBJ2-1	NA	few	TGTGCCAGCTCACCAGGGAACAATGAGCAGTTCTTC	CASSPGNNEQFF
TRBV7-9	TRBJ1-1	NA	few	TGTGCCAGCAGCTCAGATGGGGGAGCGAACACTGAAGCTTTCTTT	CASSSDGGANTEAFF
TRBV15	TRBJ2-1	TRBD1	many	TGTGCCACCAGCAGAGTCGTACCGGGACAGGGCACCGGTGAGCAGTTCTTC	CATSRVVPGQGTGEQFF
TRBV14	TRBJ2-7	TRBD2	few	TGTGCCAGCAGCCTGACTAGCGGGGGGGAGCAGTACTTC	CASSLTSGGEQYF
TRBV12-3/TRBV12-4	TRBJ2-7	TRBD2	few	TGTGCCAGCAGTTTGGGACTAGCGGACGGGGCCTACGAACAGTACTTC	CASSLGLADGAYEQYF
TRBV28	TRBJ1-5	NA	few	TGTGCCAGCAGACCAGTTATGGGCAATCAGCCCCAGCATTTT	CASRPVMGNQPQHF
TRBV28	TRBJ2-7	TRBD2	NA	TGTGCCAGCAGTTTTGTAGCGGGGGGGCCCTACGAGCAGTACTTC	CASSFVAGGPYEQYF
TRBV7-9	TRBJ2-3	NA	few	TGTGCCAGCAGCCCCGGGGCCCGCACAGATACGCAGTATTTT	CASSPGARTDTQYF
TRBV7-8	TRBJ2-7	TRBD1	NA	TGTGCCAGCAGCCCAAACAGGGGCGAGCAGTACTTC	CASSPNRGEQYF
TRBV18	TRBJ1-1	NA	many	TGTGCCAGCTCACCTACAGGGACCCCGAACACTGAAGCTTTCTTT	CASSPTGTPNTEAFF
TRBV20-1	TRBJ2-1	NA	few	TGCAGTGCTAGTAGCACTAAGAACTACAATGAGCAGTTCTTC	CSASSTKNYNEQFF
TRBV7-2	TRBJ2-7	NA	NA	TGTGCCAGCAGCTCCGACCCCGAGCAGTACTTC	CASSSDPEQYF
TRBV30	TRBJ2-7	TRBD2	NA	TGTGCCTGGACCCCCGGGACTAGCAGCGACGAGCAGTACTTC	CAWTPGTSSDEQYF
TRBV7-2	TRBJ1-1	NA	many	TGTGCCAGCAGCTTAGTGGGGAACACTGAAGCTTTCTTT	CASSLVGNTEAFF
TRBV29-1	TRBJ1-1	TRBD1	few	TGCAGCGTTCGGCAGGGGGAAACTGAAGCTTTCTTT	CSVRQGETEAFF
TRBV2	TRBJ2-3	TRBD2	many	TGTGCCAGCAGTAATAGCGGGGGGCCGACGAATACGCAGTATTTT	CASSNSGGPTNTQYF
TRBV12-3/TRBV12-4	TRBJ2-7	NA	many	TGTGCCAGCAGTTTGGGTCAGGGATACGAGCAGTACTTC	CASSLGQGYEQYF
TRBV7-6	TRBJ2-7	NA	NA	TGTGCCAGCAGCCCCTGGAGCTCCTACGAGCAGTACTTC	CASSPWSSYEQYF
TRBV18	TRBJ1-1	NA	NA	TGTGCCAGCTCACCTATCTTTCGGGAAAGGGTCACTGAAGCTTTCTTT	CASSPIFRERVTEAFF
TRBV20-1	TRBJ2-5	NA	many	TGCAGTGCTAGAGGAGGTAGCGGAGAGACCCAGTACTTC	CSARGGSGETQYF